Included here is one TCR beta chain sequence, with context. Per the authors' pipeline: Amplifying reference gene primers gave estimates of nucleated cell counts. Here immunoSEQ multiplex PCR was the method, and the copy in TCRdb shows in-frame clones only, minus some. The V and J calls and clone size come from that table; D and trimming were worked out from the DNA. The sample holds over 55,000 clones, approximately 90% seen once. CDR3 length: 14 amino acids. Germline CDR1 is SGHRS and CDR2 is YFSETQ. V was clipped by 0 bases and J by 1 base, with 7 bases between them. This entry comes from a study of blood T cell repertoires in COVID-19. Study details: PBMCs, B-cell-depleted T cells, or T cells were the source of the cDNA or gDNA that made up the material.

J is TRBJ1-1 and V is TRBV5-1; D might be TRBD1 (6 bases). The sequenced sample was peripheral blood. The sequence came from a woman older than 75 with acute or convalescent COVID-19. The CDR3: CASSLGQANTEAFF. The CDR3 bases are TGCGCCAGCAGCTTGGGACAGGCGAACACTGAAGCTTTCTTT. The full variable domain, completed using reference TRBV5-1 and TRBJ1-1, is KAGVTQTPRYLIKTRGQQVTLSCSPISGHRSVSWYQQTPGQGLQFLFEYFSETQRNKGNFPGRFSGRQFSNSRSEMNVSTLELGDSALYLCASSLGQANTEAFFGQGTRLTVV.